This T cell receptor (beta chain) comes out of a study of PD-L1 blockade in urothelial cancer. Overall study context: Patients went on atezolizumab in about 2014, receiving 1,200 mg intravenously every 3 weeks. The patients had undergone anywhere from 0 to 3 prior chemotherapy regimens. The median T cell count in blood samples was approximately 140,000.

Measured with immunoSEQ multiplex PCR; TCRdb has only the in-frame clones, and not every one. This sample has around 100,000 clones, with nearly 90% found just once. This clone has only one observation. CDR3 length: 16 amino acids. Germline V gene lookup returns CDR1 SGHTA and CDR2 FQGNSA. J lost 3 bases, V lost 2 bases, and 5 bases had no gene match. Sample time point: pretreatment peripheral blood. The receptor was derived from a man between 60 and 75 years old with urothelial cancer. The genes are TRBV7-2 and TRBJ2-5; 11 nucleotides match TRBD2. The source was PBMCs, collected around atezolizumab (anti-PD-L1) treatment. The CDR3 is CASSLRLGLAEETQYF. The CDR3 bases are TGTGCCAGCAGCTTACGTTTGGGACTAGCGGAAGAGACCCAGTACTTC.